One and the same sample provided the 13 T cell receptor beta chains below, sequenced in a study of blood T cell repertoires in COVID-19. Profiling relied on immunoSEQ multiplex PCR, and the TCRdb table lists in-frame clones only, not all of them. The sample lists roughly 140,000 clones, 85% to 90% occurring once. Sequencing used peripheral blood. The source of these receptors is a woman aged 55-69 years with active COVID-19.

This clone was recorded only once. This chain uses TRBV28 with TRBJ2-6, with D tentatively TRBD1 (6 bases). The V end lost 5 bases, the J end lost 1 base, and 9 bases lay between the germline ends. The CDR3 is 15 residues long. Germline values: CDR1 MDHEN, CDR2 SYDVKM. The CDR3 loop reads CASSLGQSGANVLTF. CDR3 nucleotide sequence: TGTGCCAGCAGTCTTGGACAGTCTGGGGCCAACGTCCTGACTTTC.

The J gene is TRBJ2-7, the V gene TRBV7-2, with a tentative D call TRBD1 (6 bases). Deletions cut 3 bases from V and 5 bases from J, with 26 bases between. The CDR3 has 18 residues. Germline assignment: CDR1 SGHTA and CDR2 FQGNSA. The CDR3 DNA follows: TGTGCCAGCAGCTTTTGGCCCATGACAGGTGAGGGATCCCACGAGCAGTACTTC. Translating it yields CASSFWPMTGEGSHEQYF.

The chain uses TRBV14 and TRBJ2-7, with 13 bases fitting TRBD2. After removal of 1 base from V and 7 bases from J, the junction contained 13 bases not matched to a gene. In germline, CDR1 is SGHDN, CDR2 FVKESK. CDR3 length: 18 residues. The CDR3 region has the DNA TGTGCCAGCAGCCAAGCAGGGACTAGCGGGATACGGACTCGGGAGCAGTACTTC. Residues: CASSQAGTSGIRTREQYF.

The chain recombines TRBV6-2 or TRBV6-3 with TRBJ2-2; D uncertain. Trimming left V 0 bases short and J 7 bases short, with 9 bases between. Germline V CDR1 and CDR2: MNHEY, SVGEGT. The CDR3 has 14 residues. This chain's CDR3 is CASSYSRVSGELFF. The CDR3 DNA reads TGTGCCAGCAGTTACTCCCGGGTGAGCGGGGAGCTGTTTTTT.

The rearrangement links TRBV7-8 to TRBJ2-3, with a possible D match to TRBD2 (7 bases). Per the germline V gene, CDR1 is SGHVS and CDR2 is FQNEAQ. CDR3 length: 16 residues. V shed 9 bases and J shed 2 bases, with 21 bases lying between them. In nucleotides, the CDR3 is TGTGCCAGTACCAGGGGTAGCGGGTCCAACACAGATACGCAGTATTTT. Protein product: CASTRGSGSNTDTQYF.

The chain joins TRBV6-2 or TRBV6-3 to TRBJ2-2; 7 bases align to TRBD1. Germline trimming cut 2 bases from V and 6 bases from J; bases unmatched to any gene: 9. CDR1 and CDR2 from the germline V gene are MNHEY and SVGEGT. This CDR3 comprises 16 residues. The CDR3 DNA reads as TGTGCCAGCAGTTACCGAGACAGGGAAAGGGCCGGGGAGCTGTTTTTT. This encodes CASSYRDRERAGELFF.

The V call is TRBV28, the J call TRBJ1-1; the D is unclear. The CDR3 is made up of 15 amino acids. Trimming pared 4 bases from V and 1 base from J, leaving 13 bases between. The germline V gene encodes CDR1 MDHEN and CDR2 SYDVKM. As DNA, the CDR3 is TGTGCCAGCAGTTACCTCGGAGCGCCGAACACTGAAGCTTTCTTT. Protein: CASSYLGAPNTEAFF.

V gene TRBV5-6 combines with J gene TRBJ2-7, with D possibly TRBD2 on 6 matching bases. Between the trimmed V and J ends, which lost 0 bases and 5 bases, there was a span of 15 bases. The CDR3 totals 15 residues. Germline V gene lookup returns CDR1 SGHDT and CDR2 YYEEEE. The CDR3 bases are TGTGCCAGCAGCTTGGCCTTAGGGAGGATGGACGAGCAGTACTTC. Protein: CASSLALGRMDEQYF.

V gene TRBV23-1 combines with J gene TRBJ1-2; 7 nucleotides align to TRBD1. TRBV23-1 is flagged as an ORF with uncertain function. V was pared by 4 bases and J by 4 bases, with 18 bases of the junction left unmatched. There are 18 residues in the CDR3. The CDR3 region is CASSLLRRDSPYFYGYTF. The CDR3 nucleotides are TGCGCCAGCAGTCTATTGCGCCGGGACAGTCCTTACTTCTATGGCTACACCTTC.

This chain connects TRBV28 to TRBJ1-5; no reliable D call. Germline CDR1 is MDHEN and CDR2 is SYDVKM. CDR3 length: 15 residues. Trimming took off 5 bases at V and 1 base at J, with 12 bases between the two ends. As DNA, the CDR3 is TGTGCCAGCAGTAACTCGGGGAGAAGCAATCAGCCCCAGCATTTT. This translates into CASSNSGRSNQPQHF.

This rearrangement joins TRBV10-3 to TRBJ1-5, with D perhaps matching TRBD1 (6 bases). The CDR3 covers 14 residues. Between the trimmed V and J ends, which lost 6 bases and 7 bases, there was a span of 16 bases. The V gene's germline CDR1 is ENHRY and CDR2 SYGVKD. CDR3 in amino acids: CAISSQGGGQPQHF. CDR3 nucleotide sequence: TGTGCCATCAGCTCACAGGGTGGTGGGCAGCCCCAGCATTTT.

The chain is built from TRBV5-1 and TRBJ2-1; 10 bases fit TRBD2. This CDR3 has 16 residues. The ends lost 0 bases at V and 4 bases at J; junction bases unmatched: 4. Germline V gene data show CDR1 as SGHRS and CDR2 as YFSETQ. In DNA, the CDR3 is TGCGCCAGCAGCTTGGTGGTAGCGGGAGGTTACAATGAGCAGTTCTTC. Residues: CASSLVVAGGYNEQFF.

The rearrangement uses TRBV5-1 and TRBJ1-1, with a tentative D call TRBD1 (6 bases). The V gene's germline CDR1 is SGHRS and CDR2 YFSETQ. The CDR3 consists of 15 residues. Trimming shortened V by 0 bases and J by 1 base, and 10 bases separated the two germline ends. CDR3 DNA: TGCGCCAGCAGCTTGGACAGGGTTCGGAACACTGAAGCTTTCTTT. Translation gives CASSLDRVRNTEAFF.